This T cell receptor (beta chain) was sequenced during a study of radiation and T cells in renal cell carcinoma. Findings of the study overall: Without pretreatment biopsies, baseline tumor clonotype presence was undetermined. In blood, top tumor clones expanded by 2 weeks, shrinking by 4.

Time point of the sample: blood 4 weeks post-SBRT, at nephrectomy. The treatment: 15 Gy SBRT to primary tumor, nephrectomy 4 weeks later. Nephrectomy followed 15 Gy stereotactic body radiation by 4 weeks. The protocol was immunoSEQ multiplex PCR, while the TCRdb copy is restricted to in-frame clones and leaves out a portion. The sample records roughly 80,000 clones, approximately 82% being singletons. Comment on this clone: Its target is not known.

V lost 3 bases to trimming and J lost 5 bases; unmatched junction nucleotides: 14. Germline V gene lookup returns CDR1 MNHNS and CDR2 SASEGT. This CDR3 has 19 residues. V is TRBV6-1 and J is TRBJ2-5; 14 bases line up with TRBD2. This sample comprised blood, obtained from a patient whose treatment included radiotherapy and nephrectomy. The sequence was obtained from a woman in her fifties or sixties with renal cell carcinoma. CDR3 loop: CASSDFGTSGSGGWETQYF. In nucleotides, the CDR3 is TGTGCCAGCAGTGACTTCGGGACTAGCGGGAGTGGAGGGTGGGAGACCCAGTACTTC.